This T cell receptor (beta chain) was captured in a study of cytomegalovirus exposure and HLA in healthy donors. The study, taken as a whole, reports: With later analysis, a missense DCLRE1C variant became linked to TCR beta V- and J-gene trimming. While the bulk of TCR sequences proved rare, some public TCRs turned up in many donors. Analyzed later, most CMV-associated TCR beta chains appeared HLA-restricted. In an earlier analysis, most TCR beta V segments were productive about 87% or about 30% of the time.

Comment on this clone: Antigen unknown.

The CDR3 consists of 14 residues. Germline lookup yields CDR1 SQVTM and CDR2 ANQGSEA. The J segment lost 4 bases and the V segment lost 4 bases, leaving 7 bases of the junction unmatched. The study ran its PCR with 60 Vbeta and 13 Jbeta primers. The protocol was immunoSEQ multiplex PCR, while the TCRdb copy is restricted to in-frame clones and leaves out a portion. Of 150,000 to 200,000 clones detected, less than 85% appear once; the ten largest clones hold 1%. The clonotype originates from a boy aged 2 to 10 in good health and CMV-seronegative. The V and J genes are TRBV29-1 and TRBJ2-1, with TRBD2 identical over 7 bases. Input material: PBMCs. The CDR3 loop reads CSVGKTSPYNEQFF. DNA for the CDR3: TGCAGCGTTGGTAAGACTAGCCCGTACAATGAGCAGTTCTTC.